Here is one TCR beta chain with its context. Its specific antigen is unknown. Base qualities are missing; no much larger clone stands one base away. CDR3 length: 14 amino acids, cysteine to phenylalanine. Solely the CDR3 DNA is kept, with 42 bases framed from the first base. From the germline V gene (reference sequence), CDR1 is MNHEY and CDR2 is SMNVEV. Trimming costs V 1 base and J 4 bases, and their ends lie 8 bases apart. The sample belongs to a study of T cells and copy number aberrations in small-cell lung cancer (dated by TCRdb to the early 2020s). In the study overall: Whole-exome sequencing of the same tumor regions was paired with TCR repertoire sequencing so that T cell metrics could be related to mutations and copy number aberrations. Tumor TCR data existed for some 16 patients, while around 14 patients had TCR data covering both tumor and normal tissue. Here is what the overall study found, with its caveats: All specimens consisted of formalin-fixed paraffin-embedded tissue, which is known to introduce sequencing artifacts. A negative correlation was found between higher copy number aberration burden and tumor T-cell density, richness and clonality. Tumors had lower T-cell density, richness and clonality than adjacent lung tissue, though the difference in density was not significant. High heterogeneity of the TCR repertoire was observed across regions, with roughly 79.9-97.7% of clones restricted to a single region, representing a lower overlap than in localized NSCLC. A small sample size, resulting from surgical resection being uncommon in small-cell lung cancer, limited the study, and the findings need validation.

The donors were limited-stage small-cell lung cancer patients who had surgical resection in Hangzhou, China, between the late 2000s and the early 2020s. Every donor underwent upfront surgery with no preoperative chemotherapy or radiotherapy, and no donor received immunotherapy either before or after surgery. All 20 or so patients in the sequenced cohort were identified as smokers or heavy second-hand smokers. To represent spatial heterogeneity of the primary tumors, a grid approach was used to collect three regions from each tumor FFPE block. To enrich for malignant cells, tumor regions underwent macrodissection, and selection was restricted to regions expected to yield at least 150 ng DNA. To characterize heterogeneity of the T cell repertoire, the study applied multi-region TCR-beta sequencing to resected limited-stage small-cell lung cancers and to tumor-adjacent lung tissue. The AllPrep DNA/RNA FFPE Kit (Qiagen) was used to extract genomic DNA from FFPE tissue.

The immunoSEQ hsTCRB Kit was used with multiplexed V- and J-gene primers to amplify TCR-beta CDR3 regions from genomic DNA. Unique DNA barcodes were added in a second PCR, and samples were pooled together with a negative and a positive control. Pooled TCR-beta libraries were sequenced on an Illumina MiSeq with a 150-cycle paired-end protocol. As for the original processing: Raw sequencing data were processed by Adaptive Biotechnologies into a report containing normalized, annotated TCR-beta repertoires. T-cell density was computed as TCR-beta templates normalized to usable DNA, which was estimated by amplifying housekeeping genes. Richness was defined as the count of unique rearrangements, and clonality was defined as 1 minus Pielou's evenness. Intratumor TCR heterogeneity between regions was quantified with the Jaccard index, the Morisita overlap index, and the proportion of shared top-20 clonotypes. TCRdb stores this immuneACCESS table with in-frame sequences only. Part of the clones is absent; in the studies checked, under half of the shortfall reflects unresolved V genes, and no reason is known for the rest. That table is the source of V, J and clone size, and D and trimming were worked out from the DNA. The sample table records over 350 clones; approximately 90% of these occur just once. The top ten hold 4% of the sample.

The clonotype was recovered from a man aged 70 or older with small cell lung cancer. The sample consisted of tumor tissue. This sequence uses TRBV27 and TRBJ2-1, with the D gene too uncertain to name. The DNA is TGTGCCAGCAGTTTATTCGAAGCTTACAATGAGCAGTTCTTC. The translation is CASSLFEAYNEQFF.